The 32 T cell receptor beta chains in this list originate from one sample, sequenced in a study of blood T cells in healthy people across ages. The use of a sample-barcoded 5' primer and a J-beta primer mix characterized a second PCR of roughly 7 to 11 cycles. TCRdb recomputed calls from the 5' RACE reads with MiXCR, one row per CDR3 protein. The table lists about 1.1 million distinct CDR3 sequences, more than 30% of them singletons. Material: blood. The receptors here all came from a young man in good health.

The CDR3 loop is CAWSERENPKIQYF. The CDR3 DNA sequence: TGTGCCTGGAGTGAGAGGGAGAACCCCAAAATTCAGTACTTC. The V and J genes are TRBV30 and TRBJ2-4, with a possible D match to TRBD2 (5 bases). The CDR3 is 14 residues long. CDR1 is GTSNPN, CDR2 SVGIG, per germline (reference sequence). V was clipped by 1 base and J by 10 bases, with 17 bases between them.

The CDR3 DNA is TGTGCCAGCAGAAACAGGGGTAGCACTAACTATGGCTACACCTTC. It translates to CASRNRGSTNYGYTF. The chain couples TRBV7-2 to TRBJ1-2; 7 bases align to TRBD1. Trimming at V came to 6 bases and at J to 0 bases, leaving 7 bases not matched to a gene. The CDR3 contains 15 residues. Germline values: CDR1 SGHTA, CDR2 FQGNSA.

This chain joins TRBV20-1 and TRBJ1-4; D is unresolved. Germline values: CDR1 DFQATT, CDR2 SNEGSKA (reference sequence). The ends were cut back, 4 bases at V and 7 bases at J, with 16 bases in the middle. This CDR3 is built from 14 residues. The CDR3 region has the DNA TGCAGTGCTAAACCACCACAGTACACTGAAAAACTGTTTTTT. Translated: CSAKPPQYTEKLFF.

Only one count was recorded for this clonotype. The V gene is TRBV6-1, the J gene TRBJ1-5, with D possibly being TRBD1 (6 bases). V was trimmed by 6 bases and J by 3 bases, leaving 12 bases between them. CDR3 length: 14 amino acids. Germline V gene lookup returns CDR1 MNHNS and CDR2 SASEGT. In DNA, the CDR3 is TGTGCCAGCAGCCGAGACAGGACCAATCAGCCCCAGCATTTT. Its translation is CASSRDRTNQPQHF.

The chain carries TRBV6-2 or TRBV6-3 and TRBJ1-2, with D maybe TRBD1 (6 bases). CDR1 and CDR2 from the germline V gene are MNHEY and SVGEGT. The CDR3 has 14 residues. Trimming stripped 10 bases from V and 0 bases from J, with 15 bases between. The CDR3 DNA follows: TGTGCCACCCAGGGTGCAGGGGCTAACTATGGCTACACCTTC. It translates to CATQGAGANYGYTF.

CDR3 bases: TGTGCCAGCAGCTTATATGCGGGGACAAACCCCCGGACCCTTCACAATGAGCAGTTCTTC. Encoded protein: CASSLYAGTNPRTLHNEQFF. The chain is built from TRBV7-3 and TRBJ2-1; D possibly matches TRBD1 or TRBD2 (6 bases each). This CDR3 has 20 amino acids. Trimming removed 2 bases from V and 5 bases from J, with 28 bases in between. Germline CDR1 and CDR2: SGHTA and FQGTGA. The variable domain in full, completed from reference TRBV7-3 and TRBJ2-1, reads GAGVSQTPSNKVTEKGKYVELRCDPISGHTALYWYRQSLGQGPEFLIYFQGTGAADDSGLPNDRFFAVRPEGSVSTLKIQRTERGDSAVYLCASSLYAGTNPRTLHNEQFFGPGTRLTVL.

The V and J genes are TRBV12-3 or TRBV12-4 and TRBJ1-5; D might be TRBD1 (6 bases). This CDR3 spans 14 amino acids. V gave up 3 bases and J gave up 7 bases, with 13 bases separating them. The chain's CDR3 is CASSFTGGSQPQHF. The CDR3 region has the DNA TGTGCCAGCAGTTTCACCGGGGGCAGCCAGCCCCAGCATTTT.

The chain has TRBV4-2 and TRBJ2-3; 7 nucleotides line up with TRBD2. The V segment lost 1 base and the J segment 4 bases; nucleotides outside the gene matches: 2. Per the germline V gene, CDR1 is LGHNA and CDR2 is YNFKEQ. The CDR3 loop spans 14 amino acids. The CDR3 here is CASSQGEGPDTQYF. DNA of the CDR3: TGTGCCAGCAGCCAAGGGGAGGGCCCAGATACGCAGTATTTT.

On this clonotype: One end of the junction does not line up with germline, which may come from a read error. This chain links TRBV5-1 with TRBJ2-1; TRBD2 matches at 8 bases. The CDR3 is 15 residues long. Germline CDR1 SGHRS, CDR2 YFSETQ. CDR3 sequence (DNA): TGCGCCCGCAGCGGACGGGGGGGTTCCTACAATGAGCAGTTCTTC. As protein: CARSGRGGSYNEQFF.

This clonotype was counted only a few times. This chain uses TRBV9 with TRBJ2-5; TRBD2 might be the D (6 bases). The ends were cut back, 0 bases at V and 11 bases at J, with 20 bases in the middle. Germline V gene data show CDR1 as SGDLS and CDR2 as YYNGEE. The CDR3 sequence is 15 residues long. In nucleotides, the CDR3 is TGTGCCAGCAGCGTAGACGGCGGACTACGGAATGAGCAGTACTTC. This encodes CASSVDGGLRNEQYF.

The J gene is TRBJ1-3, the V gene TRBV6-1, with D possibly being TRBD1 (5 bases). Trimming cost V 8 bases and J 0 bases, with 11 bases left between them. This CDR3 comprises 14 residues. Germline V gives CDR1 MNHNS, CDR2 SASEGT. The CDR3 sequence: CASLGTNSGNTIYF. DNA of the CDR3: TGTGCCAGCCTCGGGACCAACTCTGGAAACACCATATATTTT.

This chain joins TRBV7-9 and TRBJ1-5; tentative D call: TRBD1 (6 bases). The CDR3 contains 16 residues. Trimming pared 4 bases from V and 0 bases from J, leaving 13 bases between. Germline lookup yields CDR1 SEHNR and CDR2 FQNEAQ (reference sequence). The CDR3: CASSSERTASNQPQHF. In DNA, the CDR3 is TGTGCCAGCAGCTCGGAACGGACAGCTAGCAATCAGCCCCAGCATTTT.

This clonotype has just a few counts. CDR3 protein: CASSRGLAGFYNEQFF. Written as DNA, the CDR3 is TGTGCCAGCAGCCGGGGACTAGCGGGGTTCTACAATGAGCAGTTCTTC. The V and J genes are TRBV14 and TRBJ2-1, with 13 positions matching TRBD2. The CDR3 runs to 16 residues. After removal of 4 bases from V and 3 bases from J, the junction contained 3 bases not matched to a gene. Germline CDR1 is SGHDN and CDR2 is FVKESK.

The chain links TRBV2 to TRBJ2-5, with no clear D. Germline-derived CDR1 and CDR2 are SNHLY and FYNNEI. The CDR3 length is 12 residues. Deletions cut 9 bases from V and 4 bases from J, with 12 bases between. CDR3 DNA sequence: TGTGCCAGACGCAGCGAGGTAGAGACCCAGTACTTC. Translation: CARRSEVETQYF.

In this sample, this clonotype turned up a few times. V usage is TRBV18 and J usage is TRBJ2-1; 15 bases are shared with TRBD2. The CDR3 has 18 residues. V was clipped by 3 bases and J by 0 bases; unmatched bases: 3. Germline CDR1 and CDR2: KGHSH and LQKENI. The CDR3 coding sequence is TGTGCCAGCTCACCCCGGACTAGCGGGGGGGCCTCCTACAATGAGCAGTTCTTC. This translates into CASSPRTSGGASYNEQFF.

The chain links TRBV30 to TRBJ2-7; the D gene is possibly TRBD2 (6 bases). V was cut by 3 bases and J by 5 bases, with 14 bases left in between. The CDR3 has 13 amino acids. Per the germline V gene, CDR1 is GTSNPN and CDR2 is SVGIG (reference sequence). The CDR3 sequence: CAWRLANVHEQYF. The CDR3, as DNA: TGTGCCTGGAGACTAGCTAATGTCCACGAGCAGTACTTC.

Notes on this clonotype: Germline is not matched at one junction end, which may reflect a read error. This rearrangement joins TRBV12-3 or TRBV12-4 to TRBJ2-3, with D possibly being TRBD2 (6 bases). The CDR3 extends over 19 amino acids. The CDR3 region is CASSSSSGSSSVYTDMQYF. In DNA form, the CDR3 reads TGTGCCAGCAGTTCATCATCCGGGAGTAGCTCGGTCTATACAGATATGCAGTATTTT.

This clonotype has just a few counts. The chain recombines TRBV7-9 with TRBJ2-7; D is undetermined. Germline V gene data show CDR1 as SEHNR and CDR2 as FQNEAQ (reference sequence). V gave up 2 bases and J gave up 5 bases, with 7 bases separating them. The length of the CDR3 is 12 residues. The CDR3 region is CASSLNQNEQYF. CDR3 DNA: TGTGCCAGCAGCTTAAATCAAAACGAGCAGTACTTC. The full variable domain, completed using reference TRBV7-9 and TRBJ2-7, is DTGVSQNPRHKITKRGQNVTFRCDPISEHNRLYWYRQTLGQGPEFLTYFQNEAQLEKSRLLSDRFSAERPKGSFSTLEIQRTEQGDSAMYLCASSLNQNEQYFGPGTRLTVT.

As regards this clonotype: A much larger clone sits a single nucleotide away, making a read error possible. This chain uses TRBV29-1 with TRBJ2-3; no clear D. The CDR3 loop spans 15 amino acids. Per germline, CDR1 SQVTM and CDR2 ANQGSEA. CDR3 sequence (DNA): TGCTGCGTCCTCGTTGGGGTTAGGCCCCCAGATACGCAGTATTTT. This codes for CCVLVGVRPPDTQYF.

The rearrangement links TRBV7-6 to TRBJ2-7; D may be TRBD1 (6 bases). V lost 1 base, J lost 6 bases, and 16 bases lay in between. This CDR3 spans 15 amino acids. Germline CDR1 SGHVS, CDR2 FNYEAQ. As DNA, the CDR3 is TGTGCCAGCAGCTTAGGTCACAGGGACGGCCGCGAGCAGTACTTC. Residues: CASSLGHRDGREQYF.

This chain links TRBV20-1 with TRBJ1-5; D remains unclear. The CDR3 extends over 15 amino acids. V lost 0 bases to trimming and J lost 0 bases, with 9 bases between them. Germline values: CDR1 DFQATT, CDR2 SNEGSKA (reference sequence). The CDR3 DNA sequence: TGCAGTGCTAGAGATTTGGGTCTTAGCAATCAGCCCCAGCATTTT. It encodes CSARDLGLSNQPQHF.

V and J are TRBV7-9 and TRBJ2-1; TRBD2 matches 12 bases. The CDR3 has 15 amino acids. Germline CDR1 reads SEHNR; CDR2 reads FQNEAQ (reference sequence). V was pared by 10 bases and J by 5 bases, with 9 bases of the junction left unmatched. CDR3 sequence (DNA): TGTGCCATCTCTAGCGGGAGGGCGGTGGACAATGAGCAGTTCTTC. This translates into CAISSGRAVDNEQFF.

The chain links TRBV7-9 to TRBJ2-5; 10 bases line up with TRBD2. Losses at the gene ends were 5 bases for V and 2 bases for J; bases not matched to a gene: 11. Germline CDR1 is SEHNR and CDR2 is FQNEAQ (reference sequence). There are 17 residues in the CDR3. The CDR3 here is CASSARTSGVPQETQYF. The CDR3 nucleotides are TGTGCCAGCAGCGCAAGAACTAGCGGGGTCCCACAAGAGACCCAGTACTTC.

This clonotype appeared once. This could be a read error, since a much larger clone is one nucleotide away. V and J are TRBV7-9 and TRBJ2-5; D is ambiguous. This CDR3 region has 13 residues. Germline values: CDR1 SEHNR, CDR2 FQNEAQ (reference sequence). Trimming took 5 bases from V and 11 from J, leaving 18 bases between them. CDR3 amino acids: CASSLNSVNEQYF. The CDR3 coding sequence is TGTGCCAGCAGCCTAAACTCCGTGAATGAGCAGTACTTC.

This chain links TRBV2 with TRBJ1-1, with TRBD1 identical over 7 bases. Per the germline V gene, CDR1 is SNHLY and CDR2 is FYNNEI. The CDR3 is made up of 13 amino acids. Trimming at V came to 6 bases and at J to 6 bases, leaving 7 bases not matched to a gene. The CDR3 loop is CASRDRVASEAFF. As DNA, the CDR3 is TGTGCCAGCAGAGACAGGGTTGCCTCTGAAGCTTTCTTT.

On this clonotype: A read error may account for a junction end that differs from germline. The chain couples TRBV28 to TRBJ2-3; 12 bases are a match to TRBD2. Looked up from germline, CDR1 is MDHEN and CDR2 is SYDVKM. The CDR3 has 15 amino acids. The CDR3, as DNA: TGTGCCAGCAGTAAGACTAGCGGGGGTACAGATACGCGGTATTTT. Protein product: CASSKTSGGTDTRYF.

This chain connects TRBV29-1 to TRBJ1-2; maybe TRBD1 (6 bases). V was shortened by 4 bases and J by 4 bases, with 10 bases between the two germline ends. CDR1 is SQVTM, CDR2 ANQGSEA, per germline. The CDR3 loop spans 12 amino acids. The CDR3 region is CSVGADSYGYTF. In DNA, the CDR3 is TGCAGCGTTGGGGCGGACAGCTATGGCTACACCTTC.

This clonotype was counted ten times or more. The chain joins TRBV7-2 to TRBJ1-6; D call uncertain. Germline lookup yields CDR1 SGHTA and CDR2 FQGNSA. The V gene lost 2 bases and the J gene lost 10 bases, with 18 bases spanning the gap. This CDR3 region has 16 residues. This CDR3 is CASSLYHSNSGSPLHF. The CDR3 nucleotides are TGTGCCAGCAGCTTATACCACAGCAACTCTGGGTCACCCCTCCACTTT.

A few counts support this clonotype. J is TRBJ2-2 and V is TRBV11-2, with D possibly being TRBD1 (6 bases). This CDR3 has 17 amino acids. Germline CDR1 is SGHAT and CDR2 is FQNNGV. V was trimmed by 1 base and J by 1 base, leaving 13 bases between them. The CDR3 here is CASSLVQGTLNTGELFF. The CDR3 bases are TGTGCCAGCAGCTTAGTACAGGGCACTTTGAACACCGGGGAGCTGTTTTTT.

J is TRBJ1-1 and V is TRBV4-1; 9 nucleotides line up with TRBD1. Per the germline V gene, CDR1 is MGHRA and CDR2 is YSYEKL. The CDR3 is 16 amino acids. The trim removed 2 bases at V and 3 bases at J, leaving 7 bases unmatched. This CDR3 is CASSQKTGGVDTEAFF. The CDR3 region has the DNA TGCGCCAGCAGCCAAAAGACAGGGGGAGTGGACACTGAAGCTTTCTTT.

This clonotype was picked up a small number of times. The chain joins TRBV10-3 to TRBJ1-1; tentative D call: TRBD1 (6 bases). The germline V and J ends were trimmed by 3 bases and 0 bases, with 11 bases remaining between them. CDR1 and CDR2 from the germline V gene are ENHRY and SYGVKD. The CDR3 is 15 residues long. This CDR3 reads CAISDTPGVNTEAFF. CDR3 DNA: TGTGCCATCAGTGATACCCCAGGGGTGAACACTGAAGCTTTCTTT.

This rearrangement joins TRBV29-1 to TRBJ1-4; D is unresolved. CDR1 is SQVTM, CDR2 ANQGSEA, per germline. V lost 4 bases, J lost 6 bases, and 15 bases lay in between. This CDR3 is built from 14 residues. The CDR3 sequence: CSVVEGSGDEKLFF. CDR3 bases: TGCAGCGTTGTCGAAGGGTCGGGTGATGAAAAACTGTTTTTT.